This T cell receptor (beta chain) originates from a study of early T cells in non-severe SARS-CoV-2 infection. Study-wide background: Investigators sequenced bulk RNA drawn from unsorted whole blood, and chains remained unpaired.

Attached unique molecular identifiers marked individual cDNA molecules. TCRdb re-derived calls from the 5' RACE reads in MiXCR, one entry per CDR3 protein. Among around 81,000 distinct CDR3 sequences listed, 13% to 15% were seen once. Overall study findings and caveats: Matches to VDJdb favored anti-spike CD8 responses and missed private and CD4 specificities.

About this clonotype itself: Its antigen is currently unknown. Compared with germline, one end of the junction differs, possibly owing to a read error.

The CDR3 runs 16 residues. Germline CDR1 reads SGHNT; CDR2 reads YENEEA. The sequenced sample consisted of whole blood. The TCR sequence derives from an adult who was a healthcare worker with PCR-confirmed SARS-CoV-2 infection or an uninfected control (not recorded which). The chain recombines TRBV11-3 with TRBJ2-5; D tentatively reads TRBD1 or TRBD2 (5 bases each). In DNA form, the CDR3 reads TGTGCCAGCAGCTTAGGCAAGGGACCAGACCAAAAGACCCAGTACTTC. The encoded protein is CASSLGKGPDQKTQYF. The complete variable domain, with remaining parts taken from reference TRBV11-3 and TRBJ2-5, reads EAGVVQSPRYKIIEKKQPVAFWCNPISGHNTLYWYLQNLGQGPELLIRYENEEAVDDSQLPKDRFSAERLKGVDSTLKIQPAELGDSAVYLCASSLGKGPDQKTQYFGPGTRLLVL.